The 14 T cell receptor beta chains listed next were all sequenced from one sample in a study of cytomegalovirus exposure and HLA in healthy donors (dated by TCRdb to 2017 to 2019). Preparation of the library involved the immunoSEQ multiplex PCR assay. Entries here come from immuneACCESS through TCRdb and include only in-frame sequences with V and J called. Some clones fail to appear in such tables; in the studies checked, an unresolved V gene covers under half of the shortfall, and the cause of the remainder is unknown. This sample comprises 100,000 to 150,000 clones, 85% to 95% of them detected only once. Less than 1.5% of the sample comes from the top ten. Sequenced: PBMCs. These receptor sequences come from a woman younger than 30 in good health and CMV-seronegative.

The CDR3, as DNA: TGTGCCAGCAGCTCCACAGGGATCGCCGGGGAGCTGTTTTTT. Translated, it gives CASSSTGIAGELFF. The chain links TRBV7-2 to TRBJ2-2; D might be TRBD1 (6 bases). Trimming pared 4 bases from V and 6 bases from J, leaving 12 bases between. The CDR3 sequence is 14 residues long. Germline V gene sequence: CDR1 SGHTA, CDR2 FQGNSA.

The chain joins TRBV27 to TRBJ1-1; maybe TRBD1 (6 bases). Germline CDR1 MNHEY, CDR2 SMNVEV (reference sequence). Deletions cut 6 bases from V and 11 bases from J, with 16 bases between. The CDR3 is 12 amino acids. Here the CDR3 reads CASRLPGGHAFF. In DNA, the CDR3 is TGTGCCAGCAGGCTCCCGGGGGGGCACGCTTTCTTT.

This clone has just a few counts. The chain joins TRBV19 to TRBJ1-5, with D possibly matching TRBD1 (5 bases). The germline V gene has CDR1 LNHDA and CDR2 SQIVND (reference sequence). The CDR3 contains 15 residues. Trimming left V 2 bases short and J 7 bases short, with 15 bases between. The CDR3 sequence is CASSITGRTQQPQHF. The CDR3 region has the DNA TGTGCCAGTAGTATAACAGGCAGGACCCAACAGCCCCAGCATTTT. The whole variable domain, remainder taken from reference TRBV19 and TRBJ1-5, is DGGITQSPKYLFRKEGQNVTLSCEQNLNHDAMYWYRQDPGQGLRLIYYSQIVNDFQKGDIAEGYSVSREKKESFPLTVTSAQKNPTAFYLCASSITGRTQQPQHFGDGTRLSIL.

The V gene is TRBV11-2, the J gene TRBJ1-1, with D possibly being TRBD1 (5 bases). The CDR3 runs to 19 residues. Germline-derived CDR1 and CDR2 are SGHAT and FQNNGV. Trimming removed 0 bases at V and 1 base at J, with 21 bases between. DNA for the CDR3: TGTGCCAGCAGCTTAGAACGTAGACCGGCCAACAGGAAGAACACTGAAGCTTTCTTT. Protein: CASSLERRPANRKNTEAFF.

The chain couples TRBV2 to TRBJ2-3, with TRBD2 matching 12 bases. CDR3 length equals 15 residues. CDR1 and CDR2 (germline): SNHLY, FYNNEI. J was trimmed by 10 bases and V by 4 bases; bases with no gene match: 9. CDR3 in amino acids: CASSGLAGALFAQYF. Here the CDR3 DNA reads TGTGCCAGCAGTGGACTAGCGGGGGCCCTATTCGCGCAGTATTTT. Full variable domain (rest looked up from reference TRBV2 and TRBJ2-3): EPEVTQTPSHQVTQMGQEVILRCVPISNHLYFYWYRQILGQKVEFLVSFYNNEISEKSEIFDDQFSVERPDGSNFTLKIRSTKLEDSAMYFCASSGLAGALFAQYFGPGTRLTVL.

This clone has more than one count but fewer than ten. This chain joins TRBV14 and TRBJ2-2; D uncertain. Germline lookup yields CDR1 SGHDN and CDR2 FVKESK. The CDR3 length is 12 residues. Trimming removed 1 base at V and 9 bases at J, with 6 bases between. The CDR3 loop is CASSQGPRELFF. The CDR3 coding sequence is TGTGCCAGCAGCCAAGGTCCCAGGGAGCTGTTTTTT.

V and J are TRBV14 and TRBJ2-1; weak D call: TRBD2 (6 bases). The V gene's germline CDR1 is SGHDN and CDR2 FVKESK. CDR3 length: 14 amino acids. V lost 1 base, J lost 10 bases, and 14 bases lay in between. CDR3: CASSQALALREQFF. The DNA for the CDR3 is TGTGCCAGCAGCCAAGCACTAGCACTTCGGGAGCAGTTCTTC. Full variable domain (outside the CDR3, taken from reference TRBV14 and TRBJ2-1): EAGVTQFPSHSVIEKGQTVTLRCDPISGHDNLYWYRRVMGKEIKFLLHFVKESKQDESGMPNNRFLAERTGGTYSTLKVQPAELEDSGVYFCASSQALALREQFFGPGTRLTVL.

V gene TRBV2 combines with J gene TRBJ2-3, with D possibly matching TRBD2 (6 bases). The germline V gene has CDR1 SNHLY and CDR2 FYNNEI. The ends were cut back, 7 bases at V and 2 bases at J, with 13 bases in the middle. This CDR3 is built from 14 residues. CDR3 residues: CASILGLITDTQYF. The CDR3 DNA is TGTGCCAGCATCTTGGGACTCATCACAGATACGCAGTATTTT.

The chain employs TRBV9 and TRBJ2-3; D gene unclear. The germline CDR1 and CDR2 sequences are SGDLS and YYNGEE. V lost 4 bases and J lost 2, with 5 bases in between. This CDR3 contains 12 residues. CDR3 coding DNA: TGTGCCAGCAGCTCGTTCACAGATACGCAGTATTTT. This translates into CASSSFTDTQYF. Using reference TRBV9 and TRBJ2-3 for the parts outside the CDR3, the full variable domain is DSGVTQTPKHLITATGQRVTLRCSPRSGDLSVYWYQQSLDQGLQFLIQYYNGEERAKGNILERFSAQQFPDLHSELNLSSLELGDSALYFCASSSFTDTQYFGPGTRLTVL.

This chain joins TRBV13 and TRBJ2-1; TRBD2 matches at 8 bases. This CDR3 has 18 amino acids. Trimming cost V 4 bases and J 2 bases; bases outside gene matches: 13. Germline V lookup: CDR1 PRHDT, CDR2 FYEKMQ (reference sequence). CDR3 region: CASSSSGSGGAAYNEQFF. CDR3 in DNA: TGTGCCAGCAGCTCTTCTGGGAGCGGGGGAGCCGCCTACAATGAGCAGTTCTTC.

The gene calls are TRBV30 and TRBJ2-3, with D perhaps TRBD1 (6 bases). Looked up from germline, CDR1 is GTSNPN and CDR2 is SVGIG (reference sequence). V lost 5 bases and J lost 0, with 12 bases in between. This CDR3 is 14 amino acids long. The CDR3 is CAWDTGSSTDTQYF. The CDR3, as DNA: TGTGCCTGGGATACAGGGAGTAGCACAGATACGCAGTATTTT.

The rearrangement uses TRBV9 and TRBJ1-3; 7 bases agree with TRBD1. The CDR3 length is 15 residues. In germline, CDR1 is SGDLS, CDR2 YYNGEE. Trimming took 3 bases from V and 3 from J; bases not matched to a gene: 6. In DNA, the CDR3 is TGTGCCAGCAGCGGACAGGGTCTCGGTGGAAACACCATATATTTT. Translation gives CASSGQGLGGNTIYF.

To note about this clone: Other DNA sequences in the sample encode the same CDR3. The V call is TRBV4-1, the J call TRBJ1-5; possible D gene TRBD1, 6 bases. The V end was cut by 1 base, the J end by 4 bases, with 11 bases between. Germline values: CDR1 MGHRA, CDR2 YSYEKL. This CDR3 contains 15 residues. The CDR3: CASSQGNRGNQPQHF. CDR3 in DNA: TGCGCCAGCAGCCAAGGAAATAGGGGGAATCAGCCCCAGCATTTT.

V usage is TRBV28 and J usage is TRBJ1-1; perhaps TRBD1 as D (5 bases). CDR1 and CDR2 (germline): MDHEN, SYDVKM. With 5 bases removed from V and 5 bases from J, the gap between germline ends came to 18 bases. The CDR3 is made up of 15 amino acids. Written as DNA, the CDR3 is TGTGCCAGCAGTCCCCGACAGATTTACAAGACTGAAGCTTTCTTT. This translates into CASSPRQIYKTEAFF.